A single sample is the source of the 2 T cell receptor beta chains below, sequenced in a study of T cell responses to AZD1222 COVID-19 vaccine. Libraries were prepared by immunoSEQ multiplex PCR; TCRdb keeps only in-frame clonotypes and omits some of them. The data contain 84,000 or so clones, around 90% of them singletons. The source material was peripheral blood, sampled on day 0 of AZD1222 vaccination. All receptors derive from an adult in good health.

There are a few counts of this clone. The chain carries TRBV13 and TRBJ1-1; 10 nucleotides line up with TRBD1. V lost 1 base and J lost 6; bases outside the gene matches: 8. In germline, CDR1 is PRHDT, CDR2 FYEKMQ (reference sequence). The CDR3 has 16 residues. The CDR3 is CASSLVSGDRGSEAFF. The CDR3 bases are TGTGCCAGCAGCTTAGTGAGTGGGGACAGGGGATCTGAAGCTTTCTTT. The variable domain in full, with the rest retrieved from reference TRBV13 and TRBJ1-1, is AAGVIQSPRHLIKEKRETATLKCYPIPRHDTVYWYQQGPGQDPQFLISFYEKMQSDKGSIPDRFSAQQFSDYHSELNMSSLELGDSALYFCASSLVSGDRGSEAFFGQGTRLTVV.

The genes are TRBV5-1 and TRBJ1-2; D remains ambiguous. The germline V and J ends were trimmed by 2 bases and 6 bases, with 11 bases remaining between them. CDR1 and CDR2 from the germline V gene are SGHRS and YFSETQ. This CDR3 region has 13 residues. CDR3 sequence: CASSFSSGDGYTF. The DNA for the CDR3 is TGCGCCAGCAGCTTTAGTTCCGGAGATGGCTACACCTTC.